This TCR beta chain was identified during a study of T-cell reconstitution after alpha-beta-depleted transplantation in children. For TCRbeta, the library was prepared with unique molecular identifiers. Each CDR3 protein gets one entry after TCRdb re-called the PCR reads with MiXCR. The sample carries fewer than 550,000 distinct CDR3 sequences, around 10% recorded once. V was pared by 3 bases and J by 1 base, with 10 bases of the junction left unmatched. The germline gives CDR1 SGHRS, CDR2 YFSETQ. This CDR3 contains 19 residues. This clonotype showed up just a few times. What it binds is unknown. Study-wide results and limits: Several patients had high TCRbeta diversity at day 60; it came from surviving recipient T cells and thymic progenitors. Expanded graft clones numbering several hundred reportedly gave rise to alpha-beta T cells about two months after transplant. It was newly produced T cells that mostly accounted for T-cell counts and diversity one year after transplant.

Sequencing was performed on PBMCs, mostly from graft donor cells, taken 180 days after TCRalphabeta/CD19-depleted stem cell transplant. The chain joins TRBV5-1 to TRBJ2-3; TRBD2 matches at 14 bases. This TCR derives from a female patient aged 2 to 10 who had a stem cell transplant for aplastic anemia, so the T cells may come from the graft donor. The DNA for the CDR3 is TGCGCCAGCAGCTGGGGACTAGCGGGGGTAGATGATCGCACAGATACGCAGTATTTT. Translated, it gives CASSWGLAGVDDRTDTQYF.